Listed below are T cell receptor beta chains from one sample, sequenced in a study of CD8+CD57+ T cells in acquired aplastic anemia. TCRdb passed the reads through MiXCR, listing each CDR3 protein once. The data hold about 180,000 distinct CDR3 sequences, with less than 65% observed a single time. Sequencing was carried out using sorted CD4+, CD8+, or CD8+CD57+ T cells (not recorded which) from PBMCs. The origin of the receptors is a human donor with aplastic anemia. CDR3s include the opening cysteine and the closing phenylalanine or tryptophan. D genes are given only for firm matches. Some rows have no size entry. The others give once, few or many, or a class for an expanded clone.

d_gene	v_gene	abundance	j_gene	CDR3aa	CDR3nt
.	TRBV5-1	.	TRBJ1-5	CASSLEADQPQHF	TGCGCCAGCAGCTTGGAGGCAGACCAGCCCCAGCATTTT
TRBD1	TRBV29-1	.	TRBJ2-2	CSVEMTGANTGELFF	TGCAGCGTTGAAATGACAGGGGCGAACACCGGGGAGCTGTTTTTT
TRBD2	TRBV7-8	few	TRBJ2-3	CASSPSGPDTQYF	TGTGCCAGCAGCCCTAGCGGGCCAGATACGCAGTATTTT
TRBD1	TRBV6-1	many	TRBJ1-5	CASSEAGTENQPQHF	TGTGCCAGCAGTGAAGCAGGGACAGAGAATCAGCCCCAGCATTTT
.	TRBV2	.	TRBJ2-5	CASSGGDSHLYQETQYF	TGTGCCAGCAGTGGGGGCGACAGCCACCTGTACCAAGAGACCCAGTACTTC
.	TRBV19	.	TRBJ1-1	CASKGGAGVMNTEAFF	TGTGCCAGTAAGGGGGGGGCGGGAGTCATGAACACTGAAGCTTTCTTT
.	TRBV7-8	.	TRBJ2-3	CASSLVSSTDTQYF	TGTGCCAGCAGCTTAGTTAGCAGCACAGATACGCAGTATTTT
.	TRBV7-3	.	TRBJ1-2	CASSIGRDFYGYTF	TGTGCCAGCAGCATCGGGAGGGATTTCTATGGCTACACCTTC
.	TRBV7-6	.	TRBJ2-1	CASSLSGRAGNEQFF	TGTGCCAGCAGCTTATCCGGCAGGGCCGGCAATGAGCAGTTCTTC
.	TRBV15	.	TRBJ2-7	CAARSGGGTYEQYF	TGTGCCGCGCGATCTGGAGGGGGAACCTACGAGCAGTACTTC
TRBD1	TRBV2	.	TRBJ2-7	CASSAGQGVSEQYF	TGTGCCAGCAGCGCGGGACAGGGAGTGAGCGAGCAGTACTTC
TRBD2	TRBV6-5	.	TRBJ2-5	CASREAGETQETQYF	TGTGCCAGCAGAGAAGCGGGGGAGACCCAAGAGACCCAGTACTTC
TRBD1	TRBV7-2	.	TRBJ1-6	CASAGTVNSPLHF	TGTGCCAGCGCCGGGACAGTTAATTCACCCCTCCACTTT
.	TRBV13	many	TRBJ2-5	CASSLGATSLGAETQYF	TGTGCCAGCAGCTTAGGGGCGACTAGCCTGGGGGCAGAGACCCAGTACTTC
.	TRBV4-2	many	TRBJ1-2	CASSQDPGTVNGYTF	TGTGCCAGCAGCCAAGACCCGGGAACAGTAAATGGCTACACCTTC
TRBD2	TRBV9	once	TRBJ2-3	CASTIPLAGGSQDTQYF	TGTGCCAGCACCATACCACTAGCGGGAGGTAGTCAAGATACTCAGTATTTT
.	TRBV2	few	TRBJ2-5	CASSRSETQYF	TGTGCCAGCAGTCGCAGTGAGACCCAGTACTTC
.	TRBV5-6	.	TRBJ1-3	CASSLGWNTIYF	TGTGCCAGCAGCTTGGGGTGGAACACCATATATTTT
.	TRBV7-2	once	TRBJ2-2	CASSPDRQNTGELFF	TGTGCCAGCAGCCCCGACAGACAGAACACCGGGGAGCTGTTTTTT
TRBD2	TRBV7-3	many	TRBJ2-7	CASSFERGPYEQYF	TGTGCCAGCAGCTTTGAGCGGGGACCCTACGAGCAGTACTTC
.	TRBV6-5	.	TRBJ2-7	CASSYSSASSYEQYF	TGTGCCAGCAGTTACTCTAGCGCCTCATCCTACGAGCAGTACTTC
.	TRBV20-1	.	TRBJ1-5	CSAEGGSGQPQHF	TGCAGTGCTGAGGGGGGATCGGGGCAGCCCCAGCATTTT
.	TRBV7-9	many	TRBJ1-1	CASSSDTEAFF	TGTGCCAGCAGCTCGGACACTGAAGCTTTCTTT
TRBD1	TRBV5-1	.	TRBJ2-3	CASSRGTGGTDTQYF	TGCGCCAGCAGTCGTGGGACAGGGGGCACAGATACGCAGTATTTT
.	TRBV7-2	.	TRBJ1-4	CASSFLHYEKLFF	TGTGCCAGCAGTTTCCTTCATTATGAAAAACTGTTTTTT
TRBD2	TRBV10-3	.	TRBJ2-3	CAISAGGPLGDTQYF	TGTGCCATCAGTGCGGGAGGCCCCCTTGGAGATACGCAGTATTTT
.	TRBV6-1	many	TRBJ1-3	CASSEALGNSGNTIYF	TGTGCCAGCAGTGAAGCGTTAGGGAACTCTGGAAACACCATATATTTT
TRBD1	TRBV7-6	few	TRBJ1-2	CASSLGRTGDGYTF	TGTGCCAGCAGCTTGGGGAGGACAGGGGATGGCTACACCTTC
.	TRBV2	.	TRBJ1-5	CASSPSGRGLPQHF	TGTGCCAGCAGCCCCAGTGGCAGAGGCCTACCCCAGCATTTT
.	TRBV9	once	TRBJ1-3	CASSLGPRGKRNTIYF	TGTGCCAGCAGCTTAGGCCCTCGGGGCAAGAGAAACACCATATATTTT
TRBD2	TRBV4-1	many	TRBJ2-1	CASSHRGGANEQFF	TGCGCCAGCAGCCATCGCGGGGGGGCCAATGAGCAGTTCTTC
.	TRBV2	few	TRBJ1-2	CASSVRDYEQYYGYTF	TGTGCCAGCAGTGTGAGGGACTACGAGCAGTACTATGGCTACACCTTC
TRBD1	TRBV2	.	TRBJ2-7	CASSSWSTGGSYEQYF	TGTGCCAGCAGTAGCTGGAGTACAGGGGGCTCCTACGAGCAGTACTTC
.	TRBV2	few	TRBJ2-7	CASSEGTYEQYF	TGTGCCAGCAGTGAAGGGACCTACGAGCAGTACTTC
.	TRBV7-9	many	TRBJ1-2	CASSSPGEGRNYGYTF	TGTGCCAGCAGCTCCCCCGGCGAGGGGCGGAACTATGGCTACACCTTC
.	TRBV7-9	.	TRBJ2-7	CASGGPPYEQYF	TGTGCCAGTGGGGGCCCACCCTACGAGCAGTACTTC
TRBD1	TRBV10-3	.	TRBJ1-2	CATRQGDYGYTF	TGTGCCACCAGACAGGGTGACTATGGCTACACCTTC
TRBD1	TRBV24-1	.	TRBJ2-2	CATSVQGAWSGELFF	TGTGCCACCAGTGTACAGGGGGCCTGGTCCGGGGAGCTGTTTTTT
.	TRBV7-3	.	TRBJ2-3	CASSLLVRTDTQYF	TGTGCCAGCAGCTTACTAGTCCGGACAGATACGCAGTATTTT
TRBD1	TRBV24-1	.	TRBJ2-1	CATRGQGNNEQFF	TGTGCCACCAGGGGACAGGGAAACAATGAGCAGTTCTTC
.	TRBV9	once	TRBJ1-2	CASSSGGRTLPYGYTF	TGTGCCAGCAGCTCGGGAGGGCGGACGTTGCCCTATGGCTACACCTTC
.	TRBV7-3	.	TRBJ2-5	CASSPGPGPQETQYF	TGTGCCAGCAGCCCGGGACCCGGACCCCAAGAGACCCAGTACTTC
TRBD2	TRBV10-3	.	TRBJ2-7	CASRGLAGGRQCYEQYF	TGTGCCAGCAGAGGACTAGCGGGAGGGCGCCAATGCTACGAGCAGTACTTC
TRBD1	TRBV2	many	TRBJ2-6	CASNRQQGADSGANVLTF	TGTGCCAGCAACCGACAACAGGGGGCCGACTCTGGGGCCAACGTCCTGACTTTC
.	TRBV7-2	.	TRBJ1-5	CASSLVPSNQPQHF	TGTGCCAGCAGCTTAGTACCGAGCAATCAGCCCCAGCATTTT
.	TRBV20-1	once	TRBJ1-2	CSADGRFGYTF	TGCAGTGCCGACGGGCGTTTTGGCTACACCTTC
.	TRBV2	few	TRBJ2-2	CASSGPGTNTGELFF	TGTGCCAGCAGTGGACCGGGGACGAACACCGGGGAGCTGTTTTTT
.	TRBV5-1	many	TRBJ1-2	CASSPGGPNYGYTF	TGCGCCAGCAGCCCGGGCGGGCCGAACTATGGCTACACCTTC
.	TRBV5-6	.	TRBJ1-4	CASRFRTTDEKLFF	TGTGCCAGCAGGTTCAGGACAACCGATGAAAAACTGTTTTTT
.	TRBV7-9	few	TRBJ1-2	CASSFEGDYGYTF	TGTGCCAGCAGCTTTGAGGGAGACTATGGCTACACCTTC
.	TRBV7-2	.	TRBJ2-7	CASSNNRAAYEQYF	TGTGCCAGCAGCAATAACAGGGCCGCCTACGAGCAGTACTTC